Presented here are 16 T cell receptor beta chains from one specimen sequenced in a study of beta chain features in type 1 diabetes (dated 2018 in TCRdb). The library was prepared using the immunoSEQ multiplex PCR assay. The entire isolated RNA was reverse transcribed using the High Capacity cDNA Reverse Transcription Kit, and thus expressed TCRB transcripts were sequenced. The table was pulled from immuneACCESS by TCRdb, which kept in-frame rearrangements only. Such tables lose some clones; where checked, under half of the loss comes from unresolved V genes, and the rest has no known cause. The sample data list around 150,000 clones, and about 8.5% of these were observed just once. The top ten constitute nearly 0.65% of the sample. The sample was central memory CD4+ T cells from blood. The source is a man aged 18 to 29 in good health.

This clone has only a few counts. The chain links TRBV5-5 to TRBJ1-2; D is possibly TRBD1 (6 bases). V was shortened by 4 bases and J by 4 bases, with 17 bases between the two germline ends. Germline CDR1 and CDR2: SGHKS and YYEKEE (reference sequence). The CDR3 spans 15 residues. CDR3 DNA: TGTGCCAGCAGCCGAGGAACAGGGTTGGGCTATGGCTACACCTTC. It translates to CASSRGTGLGYGYTF.

This clone was picked up a small number of times. This chain links TRBV14 with TRBJ1-1, with D unresolved. Trimming stripped 5 bases from V and 5 bases from J, with 15 bases between. The CDR3 contains 14 residues. From germline, CDR1 is SGHDN and CDR2 FVKESK. The CDR3 here is CASSVPRGRTEAFF. In DNA, the CDR3 is TGTGCCAGCAGCGTCCCTCGGGGTCGGACTGAAGCTTTCTTT.

This clone was seen more than once but under ten times. The chain links TRBV5-1 to TRBJ1-2; TRBD1 aligns across 7 bases. Trimming removed 3 bases from V and 8 bases from J; junction bases left unmatched: 7. Germline values: CDR1 SGHRS, CDR2 YFSETQ. The CDR3 has 13 residues. The CDR3 DNA reads as TGCGCCAGCAGCTCGACAGGGTTGGTCGGCTACACCTTC. This translates into CASSSTGLVGYTF.

This clone was observed many times. The J gene is TRBJ1-6, the V gene TRBV7-2; possible D gene TRBD1, 6 bases. V was clipped by 5 bases and J by 7 bases, with 21 bases between them. The CDR3 sequence is 17 residues long. From germline, CDR1 is SGHTA and CDR2 FQGNSA. CDR3 residues: CASSPNNPGQGNSPLHF. As DNA, the CDR3 is TGTGCCAGCAGCCCCAATAATCCGGGACAAGGGAATTCACCCCTCCACTTT.

This clone was counted between two and nine times. The rearrangement links TRBV9 to TRBJ2-3; 7 bases match TRBD2. The CDR3 loop spans 17 amino acids. J lost 2 bases, V lost 0 bases, and 9 bases had no gene match. Germline V CDR1 and CDR2: SGDLS, YYNGEE. CDR3 amino acids: CASSVAGGRGVTDTQYF. In nucleotides, the CDR3 is TGTGCCAGCAGCGTAGCGGGCGGGAGAGGTGTCACAGATACGCAGTATTTT. Based on the CDR3 plus reference TRBV9 and TRBJ2-3, the full variable domain is DSGVTQTPKHLITATGQRVTLRCSPRSGDLSVYWYQQSLDQGLQFLIQYYNGEERAKGNILERFSAQQFPDLHSELNLSSLELGDSALYFCASSVAGGRGVTDTQYFGPGTRLTVL.

This clone has a handful of counts. The chain has TRBV11-2 and TRBJ2-5; the D gene is possibly TRBD2 (6 bases). The CDR3 consists of 14 residues. V dropped 0 bases and J dropped 3 bases, with 8 bases sitting between them. Germline V gives CDR1 SGHAT, CDR2 FQNNGV. The CDR3 is CASSLEAGKETQYF. CDR3 coding DNA: TGTGCCAGCAGCTTAGAGGCGGGGAAAGAGACCCAGTACTTC.

The V call is TRBV7-2, the J call TRBJ1-1; D possibly corresponds to TRBD1 (5 bases). Trimming cost V 5 bases and J 2 bases, with 15 bases left between them. CDR3 length: 15 residues. CDR1 and CDR2 (germline): SGHTA, FQGNSA. Here the CDR3 DNA reads TGTGCCAGCAGCGAAATACAGGCGTATAACACTGAAGCTTTCTTT. Encoded protein: CASSEIQAYNTEAFF.

This clone was found a few times. This sequence joins TRBV7-3 and TRBJ2-1, with no clear D. V lost 2 bases and J lost 7, with 12 bases in between. Looked up from germline, CDR1 is SGHTA and CDR2 is FQGTGA. CDR3 length equals 14 residues. The CDR3 DNA follows: TGTGCCAGCAGCTTAGGGCCTGCCTGGAATGAGCAGTTCTTC. It encodes CASSLGPAWNEQFF.

The chain is built from TRBV30 and TRBJ2-2; D perhaps matches TRBD2 (6 bases). V shed 4 bases and J shed 7 bases, with 13 bases lying between them. Germline CDR1 GTSNPN, CDR2 SVGIG (reference sequence). The CDR3 contains 13 residues. In nucleotides, the CDR3 is TGTGCCTGGAAAACGGGAGCGATCGGGGAGCTGTTTTTT. Its protein is CAWKTGAIGELFF.

This clone was picked up many times. The chain couples TRBV25-1 to TRBJ1-4, with 7 positions matching TRBD1. V lost 7 bases to trimming and J lost 7 bases; unmatched junction nucleotides: 12. The germline V gene has CDR1 MGHDK and CDR2 SYGVNS. CDR3 size: 15 residues. CDR3 residues: CASTSEQGISEKLFF. CDR3 sequence (DNA): TGTGCCAGCACCTCAGAACAGGGGATCAGTGAAAAACTGTTTTTT.

The chain has TRBV10-3 and TRBJ1-3, with a possible D match to TRBD1 (5 bases). Trimming stripped 10 bases from V and 4 bases from J, with 11 bases between. The CDR3 has 12 amino acids. Per germline, CDR1 ENHRY and CDR2 SYGVKD. The chain's CDR3 is CATQGSGNTIYF. As DNA, the CDR3 is TGTGCCACCCAGGGTTCGGGAAACACCATATATTTT.

In this sample, this clone turned up many times. The rearrangement joins TRBV9 to TRBJ2-2, with a possible D match to TRBD1 (5 bases). The CDR3 runs to 14 residues. Germline-derived CDR1 and CDR2 are SGDLS and YYNGEE. V was trimmed by 3 bases and J by 6 bases, leaving 12 bases between them. CDR3 bases: TGTGCCAGCAGCGGGATTTGGGGCGCCGGGGAGCTGTTTTTT. It translates to CASSGIWGAGELFF.

This clone was recorded a few times. The chain recombines TRBV28 with TRBJ1-5; the match to TRBD1 covers 9 bases. V lost 5 bases, J lost 2 bases, and 1 base stayed unmatched. The germline V gene has CDR1 MDHEN and CDR2 SYDVKM. The CDR3 runs 14 residues. CDR3 DNA sequence: TGTGCCAGCAGTCGACAGGGGGGCAATCAGCCCCAGCATTTT. Translation: CASSRQGGNQPQHF.

The sample holds a few counts of this clone. The V call is TRBV27, the J call TRBJ1-1; D uncertain. Per germline, CDR1 MNHEY and CDR2 SMNVEV (reference sequence). The CDR3 totals 14 residues. The ends were cut back, 8 bases at V and 6 bases at J, with 19 bases in the middle. The CDR3 region is CASPPGSHIPEAFF. In DNA, the CDR3 is TGTGCCAGCCCCCCGGGAAGCCATATCCCTGAAGCTTTCTTT.

This CDR3 is CASSIETRSRKLFF. CDR3 coding DNA: TGTGCCAGCAGTATAGAGACGCGGTCGAGAAAACTGTTTTTT. The chain combines TRBV2 with TRBJ1-4, with unresolved D. CDR3 length: 14 residues. The germline gives CDR1 SNHLY, CDR2 FYNNEI. V was pared by 5 bases and J by 10 bases, with 17 bases between.

This clone appeared many times. The genes are TRBV15 and TRBJ2-1; D not certain. The CDR3 runs 15 residues. Germline assignment: CDR1 LNHNV and CDR2 YYDKDF (reference sequence). V lost 0 bases and J 8 bases, leaving 14 bases between the germline ends. The CDR3 DNA follows: TGTGCCACCAGCAGAGATGGGCTAAACCTCGATGAGCAGTTCTTC. This codes for CATSRDGLNLDEQFF.